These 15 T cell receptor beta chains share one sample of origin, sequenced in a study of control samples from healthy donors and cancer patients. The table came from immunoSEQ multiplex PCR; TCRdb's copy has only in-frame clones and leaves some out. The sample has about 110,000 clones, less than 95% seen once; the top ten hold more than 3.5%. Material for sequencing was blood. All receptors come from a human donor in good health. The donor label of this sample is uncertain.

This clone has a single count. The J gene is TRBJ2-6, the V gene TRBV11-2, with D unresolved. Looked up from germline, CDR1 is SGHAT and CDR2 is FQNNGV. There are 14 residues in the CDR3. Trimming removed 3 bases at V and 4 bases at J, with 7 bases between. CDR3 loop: CASSFNSGANVLTF. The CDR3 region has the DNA TGTGCCAGCAGCTTCAATTCCGGGGCCAACGTCCTGACTTTC.

The CDR3 sequence: CATSETDRDTEAFF. As DNA, the CDR3 is TGTGCCACCAGTGAAACGGACAGGGACACTGAAGCTTTCTTT. The chain links TRBV24-1 to TRBJ1-1; 8 bases match TRBD1. Germline CDR1 reads KGHDR; CDR2 reads SFDVKD. This CDR3 comprises 14 residues. V lost 4 bases to trimming and J lost 3 bases; unmatched junction nucleotides: 3.

CDR3: CASSLQGNSPLHF. CDR3 nucleotide sequence: TGTGCCAGCAGCTTACAGGGTAATTCACCCCTCCACTTT. The chain combines TRBV7-9 with TRBJ1-6; weak D call: TRBD1 (5 bases). V lost 2 bases and J lost 6, with 5 bases in between. The germline V gene encodes CDR1 SEHNR and CDR2 FQNEAQ (reference sequence). This CDR3 has 13 amino acids.

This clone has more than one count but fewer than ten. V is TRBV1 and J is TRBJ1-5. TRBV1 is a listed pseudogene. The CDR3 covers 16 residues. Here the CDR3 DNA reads TGCACCAGCAGCCCCGATCGAGGGCTAGGCAATCAGCCCCAGCATTTT. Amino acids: CTSSPDRGLGNQPQHF.

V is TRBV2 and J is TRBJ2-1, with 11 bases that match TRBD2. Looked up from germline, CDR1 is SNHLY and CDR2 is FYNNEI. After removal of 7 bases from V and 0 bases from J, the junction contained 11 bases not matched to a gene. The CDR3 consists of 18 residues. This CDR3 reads CASNRASGGQSSYNEQFF. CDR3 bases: TGTGCCAGCAATAGGGCTAGCGGGGGGCAGAGCTCCTACAATGAGCAGTTCTTC.

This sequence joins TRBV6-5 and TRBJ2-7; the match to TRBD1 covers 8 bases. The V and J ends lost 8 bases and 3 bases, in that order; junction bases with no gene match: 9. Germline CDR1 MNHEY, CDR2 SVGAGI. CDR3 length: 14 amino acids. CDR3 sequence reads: CASGGTGYDYEQYF. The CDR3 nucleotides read TGTGCCAGCGGCGGGACAGGATATGACTACGAGCAGTACTTC.

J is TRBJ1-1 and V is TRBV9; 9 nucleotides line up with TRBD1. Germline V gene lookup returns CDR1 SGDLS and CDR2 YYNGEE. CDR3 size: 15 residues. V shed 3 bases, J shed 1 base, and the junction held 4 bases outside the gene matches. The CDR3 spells CASSETGGKNTEAFF. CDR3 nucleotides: TGTGCCAGCAGCGAGACAGGGGGGAAGAACACTGAAGCTTTCTTT.

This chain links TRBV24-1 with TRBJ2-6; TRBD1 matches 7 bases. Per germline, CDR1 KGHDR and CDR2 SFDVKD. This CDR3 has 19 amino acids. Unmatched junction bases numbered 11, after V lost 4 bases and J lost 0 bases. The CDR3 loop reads CATSDSRQGLNSGANVLTF. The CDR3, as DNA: TGTGCCACCAGTGACTCCAGACAGGGCCTTAACTCTGGGGCCAACGTCCTGACTTTC.

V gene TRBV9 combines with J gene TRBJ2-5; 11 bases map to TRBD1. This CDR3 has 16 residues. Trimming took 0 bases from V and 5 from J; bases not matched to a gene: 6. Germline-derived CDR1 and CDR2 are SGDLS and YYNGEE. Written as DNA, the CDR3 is TGTGCCAGCAGCGTAGGGACAGGGGGCTCTAGTGAGACCCAGTACTTC. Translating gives CASSVGTGGSSETQYF. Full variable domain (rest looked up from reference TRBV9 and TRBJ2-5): DSGVTQTPKHLITATGQRVTLRCSPRSGDLSVYWYQQSLDQGLQFLIQYYNGEERAKGNILERFSAQQFPDLHSELNLSSLELGDSALYFCASSVGTGGSSETQYFGPGTRLLVL.

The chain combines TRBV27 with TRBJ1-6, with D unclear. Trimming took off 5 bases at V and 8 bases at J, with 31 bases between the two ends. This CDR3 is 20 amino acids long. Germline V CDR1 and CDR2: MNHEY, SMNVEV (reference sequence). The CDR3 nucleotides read TGTGCCAGCAGTGTCCGAGGGCCCGGTACCGGATCGAGGAAGGATTCACCCCTCCACTTT. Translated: CASSVRGPGTGSRKDSPLHF.

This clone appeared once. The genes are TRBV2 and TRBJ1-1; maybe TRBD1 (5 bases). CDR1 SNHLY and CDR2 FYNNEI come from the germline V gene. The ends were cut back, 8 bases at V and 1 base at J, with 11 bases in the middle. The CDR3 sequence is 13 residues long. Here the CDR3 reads CASFRDPNTEAFF. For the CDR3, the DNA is TGTGCCAGCTTCAGGGATCCGAACACTGAAGCTTTCTTT. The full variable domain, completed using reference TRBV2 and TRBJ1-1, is EPEVTQTPSHQVTQMGQEVILRCVPISNHLYFYWYRQILGQKVEFLVSFYNNEISEKSEIFDDQFSVERPDGSNFTLKIRSTKLEDSAMYFCASFRDPNTEAFFGQGTRLTVV.

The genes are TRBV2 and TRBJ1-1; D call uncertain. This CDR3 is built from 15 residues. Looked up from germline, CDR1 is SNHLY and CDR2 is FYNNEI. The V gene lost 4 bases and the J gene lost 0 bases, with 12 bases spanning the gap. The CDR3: CASSGAVGMNTEAFF. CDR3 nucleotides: TGTGCCAGCAGTGGAGCGGTTGGGATGAACACTGAAGCTTTCTTT.

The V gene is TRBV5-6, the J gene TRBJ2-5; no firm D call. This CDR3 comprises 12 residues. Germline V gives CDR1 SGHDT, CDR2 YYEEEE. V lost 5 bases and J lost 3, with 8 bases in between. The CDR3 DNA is TGTGCCAGCAGTTCGACGGAAGAGACCCAGTACTTC. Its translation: CASSSTEETQYF.

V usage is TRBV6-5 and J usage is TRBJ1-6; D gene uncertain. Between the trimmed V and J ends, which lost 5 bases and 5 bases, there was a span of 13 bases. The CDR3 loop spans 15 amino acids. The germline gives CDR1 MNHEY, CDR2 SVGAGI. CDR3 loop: CASSRLISDNSPLHF. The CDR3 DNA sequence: TGTGCCAGCAGTAGACTCATTTCGGATAATTCACCCCTCCACTTT.

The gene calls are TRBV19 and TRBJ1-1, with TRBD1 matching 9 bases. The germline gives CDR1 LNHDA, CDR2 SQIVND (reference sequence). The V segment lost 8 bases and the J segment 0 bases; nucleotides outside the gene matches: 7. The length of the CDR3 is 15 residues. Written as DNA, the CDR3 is TGTGCCAGTTCAACAGGGGGCAGGATGAACACTGAAGCTTTCTTT. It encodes CASSTGGRMNTEAFF.